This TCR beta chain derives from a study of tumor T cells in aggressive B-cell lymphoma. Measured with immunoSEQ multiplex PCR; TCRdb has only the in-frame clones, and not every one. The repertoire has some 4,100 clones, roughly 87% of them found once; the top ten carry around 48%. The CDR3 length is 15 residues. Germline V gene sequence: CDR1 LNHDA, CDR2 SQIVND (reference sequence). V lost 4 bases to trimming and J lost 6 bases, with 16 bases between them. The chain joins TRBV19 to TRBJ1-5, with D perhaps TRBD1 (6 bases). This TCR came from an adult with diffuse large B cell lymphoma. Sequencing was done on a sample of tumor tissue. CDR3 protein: CASSTTGPFRQPQHF. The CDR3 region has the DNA TGTGCCAGTAGTACAACAGGGCCGTTTCGTCAGCCCCAGCATTTT. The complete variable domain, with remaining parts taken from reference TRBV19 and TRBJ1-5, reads DGGITQSPKYLFRKEGQNVTLSCEQNLNHDAMYWYRQDPGQGLRLIYYSQIVNDFQKGDIAEGYSVSREKKESFPLTVTSAQKNPTAFYLCASSTTGPFRQPQHFGDGTRLSIL.